This passage covers 14 T cell receptor beta chains from one sample sequenced in a study of OX40 agonist ivuxolimab in advanced cancers. Library method: the immunoSEQ multiplex PCR assay. The clones in this table, taken by TCRdb from immuneACCESS, are in-frame only. Not every clone is retained; where verified, under half of the shortfall comes from an unresolved V gene, and the cause of the rest is unknown. The sample yields about 60,000 clones; 85% were counted once. Approximately 3.6% of the sample goes to the ten largest clones. Source: CD4+ or CD8+ T cells sorted from blood, taken in a trial of the OX40 agonist ivuxolimab. These receptors all come from an adult with an advanced solid tumor such as melanoma, head and neck, liver or kidney cancer.

The V gene is TRBV4-1, the J gene TRBJ1-1; D is possibly TRBD1 (6 bases). The ends were cut back, 4 bases at V and 1 base at J, with 13 bases in the middle. This CDR3 is 15 amino acids long. Germline values: CDR1 MGHRA, CDR2 YSYEKL. The DNA of the CDR3 is TGCGCCAGCAGCCCCACTGGGGGCCGGAACACTGAAGCTTTCTTT. Translation gives CASSPTGGRNTEAFF.

The chain is built from TRBV25-1 and TRBJ2-1, with 8 bases lining up with TRBD2. This CDR3 has 16 amino acids. Trimming cost V 4 bases and J 0 bases; bases outside gene matches: 5. Germline-derived CDR1 and CDR2 are MGHDK and SYGVNS. CDR3 protein: CASSGKRGSSYNEQFF. In DNA form, the CDR3 reads TGTGCCAGCAGTGGCAAGCGGGGGAGCTCCTACAATGAGCAGTTCTTC.

The rearrangement links TRBV15 to TRBJ1-4; no reliable D call. The germline gives CDR1 LNHNV, CDR2 YYDKDF (reference sequence). The CDR3 has 16 amino acids. Deletions cut 0 bases from V and 4 bases from J, with 12 bases between. The CDR3 here is CATSRDLTRDNEKLFF. The DNA for the CDR3 is TGTGCCACCAGCAGAGATTTGACGAGGGATAATGAAAAACTGTTTTTT.

V gene TRBV5-6 combines with J gene TRBJ2-2; D is ambiguous. CDR3 length: 11 amino acids. Germline V gene lookup returns CDR1 SGHDT and CDR2 YYEEEE. Trimming shortened V by 7 bases and J by 7 bases, and 8 bases separated the two germline ends. The CDR3 sequence is CASPSRGELFF. For the CDR3, the DNA is TGTGCCAGCCCTTCACGCGGGGAGCTGTTTTTT.

The chain employs TRBV19 and TRBJ1-6; the D is unclear. The V gene's germline CDR1 is LNHDA and CDR2 SQIVND (reference sequence). V was trimmed by 0 bases and J by 9 bases, leaving 12 bases between them. The CDR3 extends over 15 amino acids. The CDR3 region is CASSIEKGLRSPLHF. The CDR3, as DNA: TGTGCCAGTAGTATAGAGAAGGGCCTCCGTTCACCCCTCCACTTT.

The chain is built from TRBV30 and TRBJ2-2; D perhaps matches TRBD2 (6 bases). Trimming took off 2 bases at V and 0 bases at J, with 10 bases between the two ends. From germline, CDR1 is GTSNPN and CDR2 SVGIG (reference sequence). The CDR3 loop spans 15 amino acids. CDR3 nucleotides: TGTGCCTGGAGTAAGGGCGGGACGAACACCGGGGAGCTGTTTTTT. Translating it yields CAWSKGGTNTGELFF. Based on the CDR3 plus reference TRBV30 and TRBJ2-2, the full variable domain is SQTIHQWPATLVQPVGSPLSLECTVEGTSNPNLYWYRQAAGRGLQLLFYSVGIGQISSEVPQNLSASRPQDRQFILSSKKLLLSDSGFYLCAWSKGGTNTGELFFGEGSRLTVL.

The V gene is TRBV9, the J gene TRBJ2-1; 8 nucleotides line up with TRBD2. The ends lost 3 bases at V and 0 bases at J; junction bases unmatched: 8. Per germline, CDR1 SGDLS and CDR2 YYNGEE. The CDR3 has 17 amino acids. The CDR3 DNA sequence: TGTGCCAGCAGCGCCGGGAGGGGCCAGAGCTCCTACAATGAGCAGTTCTTC. Its translation: CASSAGRGQSSYNEQFF.

V usage is TRBV5-6 and J usage is TRBJ2-7; unclear D gene. Germline V lookup: CDR1 SGHDT, CDR2 YYEEEE. This CDR3 has 14 amino acids. Trimming left V 2 bases short and J 3 bases short, with 12 bases between. The CDR3 region has the DNA TGTGCCAGCAGCTTCGCCGGGTATGGCTACGAGCAGTACTTC. Protein: CASSFAGYGYEQYF.

The V call is TRBV5-5, the J call TRBJ1-2; the D is unclear. Germline V lookup: CDR1 SGHKS, CDR2 YYEKEE (reference sequence). The CDR3 has 12 amino acids. V shed 0 bases and J shed 8 bases, with 8 bases lying between them. The CDR3 sequence is CASSLAEDGYTF. CDR3 in DNA: TGTGCCAGCAGCTTGGCCGAGGACGGCTACACCTTC.

The rearrangement links TRBV5-1 to TRBJ2-1, with D unclear. Germline V gives CDR1 SGHRS, CDR2 YFSETQ. The CDR3 length is 14 residues. V lost 4 bases and J 1 base, leaving 9 bases between the germline ends. The CDR3 DNA follows: TGCGCCAGCAGCCCCGGAGAGTCCTACAATGAGCAGTTCTTC. Protein: CASSPGESYNEQFF.

This chain uses TRBV9 with TRBJ2-3; 9 nucleotides match TRBD2. There are 16 residues in the CDR3. The trim removed 3 bases at V and 2 bases at J, leaving 7 bases unmatched. Looked up from germline, CDR1 is SGDLS and CDR2 is YYNGEE. CDR3 protein: CASSALLAGDTDTQYF. In DNA form, the CDR3 reads TGTGCCAGCAGCGCCTTATTAGCGGGGGACACAGATACGCAGTATTTT.

The J gene is TRBJ2-1, the V gene TRBV5-1; 10 bases match TRBD2. The germline CDR1 and CDR2 sequences are SGHRS and YFSETQ. J lost 6 bases, V lost 0 bases, and 3 bases had no gene match. This CDR3 is 15 amino acids long. The CDR3 is CASSLGSGRINEQFF. The CDR3 DNA is TGCGCCAGCAGCTTGGGTAGCGGGAGGATCAATGAGCAGTTCTTC.

The table lists this clone with a few counts. The chain combines TRBV9 with TRBJ1-2; 7 nucleotides align to TRBD1. CDR3 length equals 14 residues. CDR1 and CDR2 (germline): SGDLS, YYNGEE. Unmatched junction bases numbered 9, after V lost 3 bases and J lost 7 bases. CDR3 in amino acids: CASSETRQGSGYTF. The CDR3 nucleotides are TGTGCCAGCAGCGAGACGCGACAGGGTAGTGGCTACACCTTC.

The rearrangement joins TRBV10-2 to TRBJ2-7; 10 bases are a match to TRBD1. Germline CDR1 reads WSHSY; CDR2 reads SAAADI. The CDR3 length is 14 residues. V lost 8 bases and J lost 4; bases outside the gene matches: 8. The CDR3, as DNA: TGCGCCAGCGCCAGCCGGACAGGGGGTTACGAGCAGTACTTC. Its translation is CASASRTGGYEQYF.